This T cell receptor (beta chain) derives from a study of identifying expanded T cells in peripheral blood. General observations from the study: Approximately 2-week clone count variance significantly increased as total template count grew. Over around two and four weeks, about 15 and 19 clones changed, versus approximately 1.2 between replicates.

During the collection period, no donor immune events like infections were recorded. CDR3 length equals 14 residues. The junction had 6 bases not matched to a gene; V was cut back by 6 bases and J by 5 bases. Germline V lookup: CDR1 SGHTA, CDR2 FQGNSA. Sequenced by immunoSEQ multiplex PCR; TCRdb stores in-frame clones only, minus some. The data hold 75,000 to 95,000 clones, with 70% to 90% observed a single time. As regards this clone: Its target is unknown.

The rearrangement uses TRBV7-2 and TRBJ2-5, with TRBD1 matching 10 bases. Sequenced material: blood. The sequence was collected from a person aged 18 to 70 in good health. CDR3 bases: TGTGCCAGCAGTAGACAGGGGGCGCGGGAGACCCAGTACTTC. This sequence encodes CASSRQGARETQYF.